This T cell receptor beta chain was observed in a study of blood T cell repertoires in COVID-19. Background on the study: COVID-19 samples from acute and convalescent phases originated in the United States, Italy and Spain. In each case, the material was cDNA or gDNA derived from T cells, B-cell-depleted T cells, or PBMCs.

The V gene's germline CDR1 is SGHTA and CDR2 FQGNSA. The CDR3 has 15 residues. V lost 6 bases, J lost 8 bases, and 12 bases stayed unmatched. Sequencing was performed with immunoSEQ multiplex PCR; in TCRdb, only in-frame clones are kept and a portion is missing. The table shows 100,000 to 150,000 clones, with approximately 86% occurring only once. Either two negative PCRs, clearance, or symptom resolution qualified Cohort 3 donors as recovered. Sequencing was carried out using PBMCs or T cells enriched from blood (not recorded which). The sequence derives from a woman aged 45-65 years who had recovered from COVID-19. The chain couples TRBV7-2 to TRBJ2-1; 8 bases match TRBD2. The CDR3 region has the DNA TGTGCCAGCAGTTCCTTCGGGGGGGCCATCGATGAGCAGTTCTTC. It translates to CASSSFGGAIDEQFF.